This T cell receptor (beta chain) was captured by sequencing in a study of blood T cells in healthy people across ages. Using a J-beta primer mix together with a sample-barcoded 5' primer, a second PCR was run for roughly 6 to 12 cycles. A single record per CDR3 protein comes from TCRdb applying MiXCR to the 5' RACE reads. The data hold 1.4 million or so distinct CDR3 sequences, with about 45% observed a single time. Specimen: blood. This TCR came from a young woman in good health.

CDR3 region: CASSLERLGSQFF. The CDR3 coding sequence is TGTGCCAGCAGCTTAGAACGATTGGGGTCGCAGTTCTTC. The chain employs TRBV7-2 and TRBJ2-1; the D is unclear. The CDR3 spans 13 residues. Trimming took off 1 base at V and 12 bases at J, with 13 bases between the two ends. Looked up from germline, CDR1 is SGHTA and CDR2 is FQGNSA.